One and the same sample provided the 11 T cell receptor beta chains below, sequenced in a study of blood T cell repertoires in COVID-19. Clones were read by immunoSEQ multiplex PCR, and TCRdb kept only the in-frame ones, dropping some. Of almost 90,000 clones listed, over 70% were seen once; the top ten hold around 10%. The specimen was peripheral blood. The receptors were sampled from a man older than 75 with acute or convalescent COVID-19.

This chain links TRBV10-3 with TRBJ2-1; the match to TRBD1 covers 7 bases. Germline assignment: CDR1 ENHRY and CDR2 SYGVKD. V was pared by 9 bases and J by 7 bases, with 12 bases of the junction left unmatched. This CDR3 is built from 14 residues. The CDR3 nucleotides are TGTGCCATTCTAGACAGGGAGAGCCCTAATGAGCAGTTCTTC. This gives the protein CAILDRESPNEQFF.

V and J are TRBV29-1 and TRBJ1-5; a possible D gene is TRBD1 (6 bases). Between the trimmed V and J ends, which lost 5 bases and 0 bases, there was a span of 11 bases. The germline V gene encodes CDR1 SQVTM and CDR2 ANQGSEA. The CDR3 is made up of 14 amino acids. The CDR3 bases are TGCAGCGTTACAACAGGGCATAGCAATCAGCCCCAGCATTTT. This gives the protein CSVTTGHSNQPQHF.

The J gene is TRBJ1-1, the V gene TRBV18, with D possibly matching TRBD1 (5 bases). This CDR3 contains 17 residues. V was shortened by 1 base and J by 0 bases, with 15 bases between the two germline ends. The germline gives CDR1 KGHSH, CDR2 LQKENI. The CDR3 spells CASSPQGAHLMNTEAFF. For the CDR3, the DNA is TGTGCCAGCTCACCACAAGGGGCGCACCTCATGAACACTGAAGCTTTCTTT.

Written as DNA, the CDR3 is TGTGCCAGCAGTTCGTTCCGGGACAGGGAGGATCAGCCCCAGCATTTT. It specifies CASSSFRDREDQPQHF. The V gene is TRBV6-2 or TRBV6-3, the J gene TRBJ1-5; 9 nucleotides line up with TRBD1. The CDR3 runs 16 residues. Germline lookup yields CDR1 MNHEY and CDR2 SVGEGT. With 4 bases clipped from V and 5 bases from J, the junction kept 9 bases outside the gene matches.

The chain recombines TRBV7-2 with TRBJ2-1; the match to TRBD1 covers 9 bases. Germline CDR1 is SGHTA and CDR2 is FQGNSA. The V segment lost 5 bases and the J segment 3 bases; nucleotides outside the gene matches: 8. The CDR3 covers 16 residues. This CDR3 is CASSPRPGQGYNEQFF. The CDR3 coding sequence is TGTGCCAGCAGCCCCCGCCCGGGACAGGGCTACAATGAGCAGTTCTTC.

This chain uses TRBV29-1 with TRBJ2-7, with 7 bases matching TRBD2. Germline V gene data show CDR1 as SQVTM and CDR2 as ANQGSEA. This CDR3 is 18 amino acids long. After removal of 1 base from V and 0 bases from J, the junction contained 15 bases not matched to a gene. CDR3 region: CSVEAPPPSSGDSYEQYF. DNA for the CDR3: TGCAGCGTTGAAGCTCCTCCCCCCTCCAGCGGGGACTCCTACGAGCAGTACTTC.

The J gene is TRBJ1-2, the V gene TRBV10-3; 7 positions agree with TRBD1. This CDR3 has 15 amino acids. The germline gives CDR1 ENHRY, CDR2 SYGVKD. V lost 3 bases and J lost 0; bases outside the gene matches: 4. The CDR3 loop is CAISEDRVPNYGYTF. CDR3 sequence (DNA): TGTGCCATCAGTGAAGACAGGGTGCCTAACTATGGCTACACCTTC.

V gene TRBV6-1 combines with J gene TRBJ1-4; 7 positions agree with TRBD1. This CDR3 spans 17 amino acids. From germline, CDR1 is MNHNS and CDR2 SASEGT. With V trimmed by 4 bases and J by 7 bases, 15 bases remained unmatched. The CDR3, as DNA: TGTGCCAGCAGTGCCCCCTGGGTCACAGGGGAAAGTGAAAAACTGTTTTTT. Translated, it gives CASSAPWVTGESEKLFF.

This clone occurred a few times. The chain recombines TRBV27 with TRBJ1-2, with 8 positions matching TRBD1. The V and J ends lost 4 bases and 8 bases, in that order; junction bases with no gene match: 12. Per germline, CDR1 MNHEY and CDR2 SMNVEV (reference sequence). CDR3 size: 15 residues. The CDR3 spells CASSSPGTGEGGYTF. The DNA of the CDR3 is TGTGCCAGCAGTTCCCCCGGGACAGGAGAAGGCGGCTACACCTTC.

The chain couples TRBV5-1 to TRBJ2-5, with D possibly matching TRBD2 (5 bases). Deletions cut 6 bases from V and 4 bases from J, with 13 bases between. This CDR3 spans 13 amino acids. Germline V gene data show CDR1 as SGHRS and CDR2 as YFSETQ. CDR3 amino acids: CASIGGRPETQYF. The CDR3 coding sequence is TGCGCCAGCATTGGAGGACGCCCAGAGACCCAGTACTTC.

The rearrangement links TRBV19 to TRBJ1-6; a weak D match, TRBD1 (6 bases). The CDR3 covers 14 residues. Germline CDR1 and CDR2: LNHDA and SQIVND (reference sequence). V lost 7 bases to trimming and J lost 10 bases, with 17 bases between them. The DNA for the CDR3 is TGTGCCAGTACCAGGCCAGGGGTAGGATCACCCCTCCACTTT. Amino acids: CASTRPGVGSPLHF.